Following are 29 T cell receptor beta chains from one sample sequenced in a study of cytomegalovirus exposure and HLA in healthy donors. The PCR used 60 Vbeta and 13 Jbeta primers. Here immunoSEQ multiplex PCR was the method, and the copy in TCRdb shows in-frame clones only, minus some. The table shows approximately 160,000 clones, with approximately 80% occurring only once. Sequences were obtained from PBMCs. The receptors were sampled from a woman between 40 and 50 years old in good health and CMV-seropositive.

The CDR3: CATRGLAGEKLFF. The CDR3 nucleotides read TGTGCCACTAGGGGGCTCGCGGGAGAAAAACTGTTTTTT. The J gene is TRBJ1-4, the V gene TRBV19; TRBD1 matches at 7 bases. After removal of 10 bases from V and 8 bases from J, the junction contained 10 bases not matched to a gene. Germline V lookup: CDR1 LNHDA, CDR2 SQIVND (reference sequence). This CDR3 has 13 residues.

This clone was detected a few times. The chain uses TRBV7-9 and TRBJ1-1; D is perhaps TRBD1 (6 bases). Germline V gene sequence: CDR1 SEHNR, CDR2 FQNEAQ (reference sequence). The CDR3 covers 16 residues. V was pared by 2 bases and J by 7 bases, with 20 bases between. The CDR3 bases are TGTGCCAGCAGCTTACCCCCGGGGGGGGCCCATGATGAAGCTTTCTTT. Translated: CASSLPPGGAHDEAFF.

The rearrangement links TRBV30 to TRBJ2-7; 8 positions match TRBD2. This CDR3 spans 14 amino acids. The J segment lost 5 bases and the V segment lost 0 bases, leaving 6 bases of the junction unmatched. Germline V gene data show CDR1 as GTSNPN and CDR2 as SVGIG (reference sequence). CDR3 loop: CAWSVGGRSNEQYF. The DNA for the CDR3 is TGTGCCTGGAGTGTAGGCGGGAGGTCCAACGAGCAGTACTTC.

This chain joins TRBV5-1 and TRBJ2-3; no clear D. Trimming took off 4 bases at V and 2 bases at J, with 14 bases between the two ends. CDR1 is SGHRS, CDR2 YFSETQ, per germline. This CDR3 has 15 residues. The CDR3 is CASSQDTAHTDTQYF. The CDR3 nucleotides read TGCGCCAGCAGCCAAGACACCGCACACACAGATACGCAGTATTTT.

This clone was found a few times. This rearrangement joins TRBV21-1 to TRBJ1-6; the table's TRBD1 call for D was not verified on the DNA. TRBV21-1 is noted as a pseudogene. The CDR3 consists of 13 residues. The CDR3 sequence: CASSQGPNSPLHF. CDR3 in DNA: TGTGCCAGCAGCCAGGGGCCGAATTCACCCCTCCACTTT.

V gene TRBV6-6 combines with J gene TRBJ1-5; no clear D gene. Trimming removed 7 bases from V and 8 bases from J, with 15 bases in between. The germline V gene has CDR1 MNHNY and CDR2 SVGAGI (reference sequence). This CDR3 comprises 13 residues. CDR3 nucleotide sequence: TGTGCCAGCACGAAGAGGCAGATTGAGCCCCAGCATTTT. This gives the protein CASTKRQIEPQHF.

The chain combines TRBV5-1 with TRBJ1-6; D is ambiguous. The CDR3 consists of 16 residues. CDR1 and CDR2 from the germline V gene are SGHRS and YFSETQ. The V end lost 3 bases, the J end lost 6 bases, and 16 bases lay between the germline ends. This CDR3 is CASSSVGVTSNSPLHF. The CDR3 coding sequence is TGCGCCAGCAGCTCGGTCGGAGTAACCAGTAATTCACCCCTCCACTTT.

CDR3 sequence: CASRKAGHSYEQYF. Written as DNA, the CDR3 is TGTGCCAGTAGGAAAGCGGGTCACTCCTACGAGCAGTACTTC. The chain carries TRBV19 and TRBJ2-7, with D perhaps matching TRBD2 (6 bases). CDR3 length: 14 amino acids. V shed 6 bases and J shed 0 bases, with 12 bases lying between them. Germline V gene data show CDR1 as LNHDA and CDR2 as SQIVND (reference sequence).

This sequence joins TRBV5-4 and TRBJ2-7; D is uncertain. Trimming took 4 bases from V and 0 from J, leaving 11 bases between them. Germline V gene data show CDR1 as SGHNT and CDR2 as YYREEE (reference sequence). The CDR3 sequence is 14 residues long. The CDR3, as DNA: TGTGCCAGCAGCCCGGGTGTTAGCTCCTACGAGCAGTACTTC. Translating it yields CASSPGVSSYEQYF.

The chain carries TRBV5-1 and TRBJ2-7; 10 bases map to TRBD2. CDR3 length: 16 residues. V shed 1 base, J shed 0 bases, and the junction held 4 bases outside the gene matches. Germline V gene sequence: CDR1 SGHRS, CDR2 YFSETQ. The CDR3 here is CASSLSSGGSSYEQYF. In nucleotides, the CDR3 is TGCGCCAGCAGCTTGTCTAGCGGGGGATCCTCCTACGAGCAGTACTTC.

This clone has only one observation. This chain uses TRBV1 with TRBJ2-7; the table calls TRBD2, which could not be checked here. TRBV1 is a recognized pseudogene. The CDR3 spans 16 residues. The CDR3, as DNA: TGCACCAGCAGCCAAGATCGGCGGCGCCCGAGCTACGAGCAGTACTTC. It specifies CTSSQDRRRPSYEQYF.

The J gene is TRBJ2-1, the V gene TRBV15, with TRBD2 matching 7 bases. The ends lost 0 bases at V and 10 bases at J; junction bases unmatched: 9. Germline V CDR1 and CDR2: LNHNV, YYDKDF (reference sequence). This CDR3 has 15 residues. The CDR3 region has the DNA TGTGCCACCAGCAGAGATTGGCAGCGGGGCCGAGAGCAGTTCTTC. Translating gives CATSRDWQRGREQFF.

J is TRBJ1-2 and V is TRBV19; D is possibly TRBD1 (5 bases). The germline V gene encodes CDR1 LNHDA and CDR2 SQIVND (reference sequence). The length of the CDR3 is 12 residues. Trimming removed 7 bases at V and 5 bases at J, with 11 bases between. CDR3: CASKAGMYGYTF. For the CDR3, the DNA is TGTGCCAGTAAAGCAGGGATGTATGGCTACACCTTC.

The gene calls are TRBV4-1 and TRBJ1-2, with D unresolved. Germline V gene lookup returns CDR1 MGHRA and CDR2 YSYEKL. Trimming removed 1 base at V and 5 bases at J, with 11 bases between. The CDR3 has 14 amino acids. CDR3 in amino acids: CASSQAQTGYGYTF. The CDR3 DNA sequence: TGCGCCAGCAGCCAAGCCCAGACGGGTTATGGCTACACCTTC.

The V gene is TRBV6-6, the J gene TRBJ2-3; tentatively, D is TRBD2 (6 bases). Germline V gene lookup returns CDR1 MNHNY and CDR2 SVGAGI (reference sequence). V lost 9 bases to trimming and J lost 8 bases, with 15 bases between them. The CDR3 runs to 12 residues. Written as DNA, the CDR3 is TGTGCCAGGGGACTCGATTCTCGTACGCAGTATTTT. The encoded protein is CARGLDSRTQYF.

The chain recombines TRBV2 with TRBJ2-7; 9 bases match TRBD1. The CDR3 runs to 14 residues. V shed 5 bases, J shed 4 bases, and the junction held 6 bases outside the gene matches. The germline V gene has CDR1 SNHLY and CDR2 FYNNEI. The CDR3 nucleotides are TGTGCCAGCAGTCGGGACAGGGTATTTTACGAGCAGTACTTC. As protein: CASSRDRVFYEQYF.

The chain joins TRBV7-8 to TRBJ1-1, with 7 nucleotides matching TRBD1. The CDR3 contains 15 residues. J was trimmed by 1 base and V by 0 bases; bases with no gene match: 2. Germline V gives CDR1 SGHVS, CDR2 FQNEAQ. The CDR3 sequence: CASSLAKGANTEAFF. Written as DNA, the CDR3 is TGTGCCAGCAGCTTAGCGAAGGGGGCGAACACTGAAGCTTTCTTT. Variable domain in full (rest from reference TRBV7-8 and TRBJ1-1): GAGVSQSPRYKVAKRGQDVALRCDPISGHVSLFWYQQALGQGPEFLTYFQNEAQLDKSGLPSDRFFAERPEGSVSTLKIQRTQQEDSAVYLCASSLAKGANTEAFFGQGTRLTVV.

CDR3: CAWSSPGHYNSPLHF. Here the CDR3 DNA reads TGTGCCTGGAGTTCTCCGGGACATTATAATTCACCCCTCCACTTT. The chain has TRBV30 and TRBJ1-6, with TRBD1 as a possible D gene (6 bases). The CDR3 is 15 residues long. CDR1 is GTSNPN and CDR2 is SVGIG in the germline V gene (reference sequence). Trimming pared 2 bases from V and 4 bases from J, leaving 12 bases between.

This clone was observed a few times. The J gene is TRBJ1-2, the V gene TRBV4-1; 9 nucleotides match TRBD1. Germline CDR1 reads MGHRA; CDR2 reads YSYEKL. V was clipped by 1 base and J by 3 bases; unmatched bases: 3. The CDR3 length is 15 residues. The CDR3 DNA sequence: TGCGCCAGCAGCCAAGCCACAGGGGGCGACTATGGCTACACCTTC. As protein: CASSQATGGDYGYTF.

The chain carries TRBV10-3 and TRBJ1-2; TRBD1 might be the D (6 bases). Germline V gene data show CDR1 as ENHRY and CDR2 as SYGVKD. V was clipped by 7 bases and J by 2 bases, with 8 bases between them. The CDR3 is made up of 12 amino acids. Written as DNA, the CDR3 is TGTGCCATCACGGGGGGCAACTATGGCTACACCTTC. Translating gives CAITGGNYGYTF.

The chain employs TRBV7-9 and TRBJ1-6, with 8 positions matching TRBD1. Germline CDR1 and CDR2: SEHNR and FQNEAQ (reference sequence). This CDR3 region has 17 residues. V shed 5 bases and J 0 bases; nucleotides not matched to a gene: 6. CDR3 coding DNA: TGTGCCAGCAGCGTACAGGGGGGGAGCTCCTATAATTCACCCCTCCACTTT. This encodes CASSVQGGSSYNSPLHF.

The sample holds one count of this clone. CDR3 sequence: CAIGEGNQPQHF. Written as DNA, the CDR3 is TGTGCCATAGGGGAAGGCAATCAGCCCCAGCATTTT. V gene TRBV28 combines with J gene TRBJ1-5; perhaps TRBD1 as D (5 bases). There are 12 residues in the CDR3. The germline V gene has CDR1 MDHEN and CDR2 SYDVKM. V lost 10 bases and J lost 2, with 9 bases in between.

This clone was recorded once. The J gene is TRBJ1-2, the V gene TRBV7-9, with 7 nucleotides matching TRBD1. Germline CDR1 and CDR2: SEHNR and FQNEAQ (reference sequence). The ends lost 7 bases at V and 4 bases at J; junction bases unmatched: 9. The CDR3 sequence is 14 residues long. The CDR3 DNA is TGTGCCAGCACCTCGACAGGGATGTCCTATGGCTACACCTTC. Its translation: CASTSTGMSYGYTF.

The genes are TRBV29-1 and TRBJ2-5; D not certain. V lost 7 bases and J lost 4, with 7 bases in between. Germline CDR1 SQVTM, CDR2 ANQGSEA. There are 10 residues in the CDR3. The CDR3 reads CSAGRETQYF. The DNA of the CDR3 is TGCAGCGCCGGTAGAGAGACCCAGTACTTC.

The chain has TRBV5-1 and TRBJ2-1; TRBD1 agrees at 7 bases. The CDR3 runs 13 residues. Germline V gene data show CDR1 as SGHRS and CDR2 as YFSETQ. After removal of 4 bases from V and 5 bases from J, the junction contained 3 bases not matched to a gene. CDR3 nucleotide sequence: TGCGCCAGCAGCGGGGGACAGAACAATGAGCAGTTCTTC. It encodes CASSGGQNNEQFF. Supplemented by reference TRBV5-1 and TRBJ2-1, the full variable domain reads KAGVTQTPRYLIKTRGQQVTLSCSPISGHRSVSWYQQTPGQGLQFLFEYFSETQRNKGNFPGRFSGRQFSNSRSEMNVSTLELGDSALYLCASSGGQNNEQFFGPGTRLTVL.

This clone has a handful of counts. J is TRBJ1-1 and V is TRBV30, with 7 bases matching TRBD1. The germline CDR1 and CDR2 sequences are GTSNPN and SVGIG (reference sequence). Trimming removed 3 bases from V and 4 bases from J; junction bases left unmatched: 5. There are 13 residues in the CDR3. CDR3 in DNA: TGTGCCTGGAGAAGACAGGGAAGCACTGAAGCTTTCTTT. Its protein product is CAWRRQGSTEAFF.

This chain links TRBV29-1 with TRBJ1-2; possible D gene TRBD1, 5 bases. The CDR3 sequence is 14 residues long. Germline V gene data show CDR1 as SQVTM and CDR2 as ANQGSEA. Trimming took 6 bases from V and 7 from J, leaving 21 bases between them. CDR3 loop: CSVAGGGEIGGYTF. The CDR3 coding sequence is TGCAGCGTCGCCGGGGGGGGTGAAATCGGTGGCTACACCTTC. Supplemented by reference TRBV29-1 and TRBJ1-2, the full variable domain reads SAVISQKPSRDICQRGTSLTIQCQVDSQVTMMFWYRQQPGQSLTLIATANQGSEATYESGFVIDKFPISRPNLTFSTLTVSNMSPEDSSIYLCSVAGGGEIGGYTFGSGTRLTVV.

This clone has just a few counts. V gene TRBV19 combines with J gene TRBJ2-7; possibly TRBD1 for D (5 bases). V was clipped by 8 bases and J by 4 bases, with 18 bases between them. The CDR3 runs to 14 residues. CDR1 LNHDA and CDR2 SQIVND come from the germline V gene (reference sequence). The CDR3 loop reads CASAPGRGNYEQYF. The CDR3 DNA follows: TGTGCCAGTGCGCCAGGTAGGGGAAATTACGAGCAGTACTTC.

The V gene is TRBV21-1, the J gene TRBJ2-3; the table assigns TRBD2, which was not confirmed against the DNA. TRBV21-1 is classified as a pseudogene. This CDR3 region has 17 residues. The CDR3 protein is CASSKGGAGEGTDTQYF. The CDR3 DNA sequence: TGTGCCAGCAGCAAGGGGGGGGCAGGGGAGGGTACAGATACGCAGTATTTT.